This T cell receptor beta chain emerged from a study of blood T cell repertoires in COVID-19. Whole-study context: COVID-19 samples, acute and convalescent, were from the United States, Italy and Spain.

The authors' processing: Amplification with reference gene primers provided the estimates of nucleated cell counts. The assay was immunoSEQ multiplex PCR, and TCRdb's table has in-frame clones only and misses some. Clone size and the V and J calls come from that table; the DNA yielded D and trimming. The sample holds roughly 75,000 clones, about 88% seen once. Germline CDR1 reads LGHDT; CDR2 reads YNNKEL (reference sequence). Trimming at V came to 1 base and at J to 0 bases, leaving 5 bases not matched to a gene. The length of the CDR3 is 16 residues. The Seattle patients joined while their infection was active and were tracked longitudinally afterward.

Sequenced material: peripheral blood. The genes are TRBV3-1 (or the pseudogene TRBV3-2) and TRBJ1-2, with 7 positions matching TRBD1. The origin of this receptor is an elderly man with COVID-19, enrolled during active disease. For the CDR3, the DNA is TGTGCCAGCAGCCAAGCCACCGACAGGGCTAACTATGGCTACACCTTC. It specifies CASSQATDRANYGYTF.